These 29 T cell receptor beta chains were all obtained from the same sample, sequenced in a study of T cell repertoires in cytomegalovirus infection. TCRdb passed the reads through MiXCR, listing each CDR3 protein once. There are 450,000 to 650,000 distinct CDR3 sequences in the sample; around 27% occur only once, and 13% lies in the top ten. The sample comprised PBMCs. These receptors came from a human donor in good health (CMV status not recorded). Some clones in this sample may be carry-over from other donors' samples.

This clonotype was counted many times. The CDR3 DNA reads TGTGCCAGCAGCTTAGTACTAGCGGACACCTACGAGCAGTACTTC. Its translation: CASSLVLADTYEQYF. The chain is built from TRBV7-2 and TRBJ2-7, with TRBD2 matching 8 bases. V lost 1 base and J lost 2; bases outside the gene matches: 4. There are 15 residues in the CDR3. Germline CDR1 is SGHTA and CDR2 is FQGNSA.

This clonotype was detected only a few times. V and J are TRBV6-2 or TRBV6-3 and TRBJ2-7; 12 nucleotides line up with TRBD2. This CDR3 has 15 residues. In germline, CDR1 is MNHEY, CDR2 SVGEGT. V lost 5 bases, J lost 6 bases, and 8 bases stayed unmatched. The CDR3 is CASSQKLAGGSEQYF. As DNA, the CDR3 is TGTGCCAGCAGTCAGAAACTAGCGGGAGGTTCCGAGCAGTACTTC.

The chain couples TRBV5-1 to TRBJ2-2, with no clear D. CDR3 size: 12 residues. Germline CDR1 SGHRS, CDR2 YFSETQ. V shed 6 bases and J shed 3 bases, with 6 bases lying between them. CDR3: CASTVDTGELFF. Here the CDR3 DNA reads TGCGCCAGCACTGTGGACACCGGGGAGCTGTTTTTT.

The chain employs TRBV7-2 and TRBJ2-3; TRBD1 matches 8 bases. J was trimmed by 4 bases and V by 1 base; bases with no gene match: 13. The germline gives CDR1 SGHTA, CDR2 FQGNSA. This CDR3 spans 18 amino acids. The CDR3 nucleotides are TGTGCCAGCAGCTTAGTCCCGGGACAGGTTGGAGGGGCAGATACGCAGTATTTT. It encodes CASSLVPGQVGGADTQYF.

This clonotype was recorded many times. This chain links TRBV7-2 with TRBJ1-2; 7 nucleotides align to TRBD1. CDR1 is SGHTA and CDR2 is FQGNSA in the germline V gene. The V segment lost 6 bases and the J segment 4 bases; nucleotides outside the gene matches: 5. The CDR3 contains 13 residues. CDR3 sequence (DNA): TGTGCCAGCAGACCGACAGGGCCCTATGGCTACACCTTC. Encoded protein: CASRPTGPYGYTF.

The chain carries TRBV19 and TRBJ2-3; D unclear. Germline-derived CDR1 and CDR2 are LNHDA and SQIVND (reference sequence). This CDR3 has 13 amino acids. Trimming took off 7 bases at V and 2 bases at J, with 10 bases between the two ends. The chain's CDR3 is CASKGPYTDTQYF. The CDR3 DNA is TGTGCCAGTAAAGGACCGTACACAGATACGCAGTATTTT.

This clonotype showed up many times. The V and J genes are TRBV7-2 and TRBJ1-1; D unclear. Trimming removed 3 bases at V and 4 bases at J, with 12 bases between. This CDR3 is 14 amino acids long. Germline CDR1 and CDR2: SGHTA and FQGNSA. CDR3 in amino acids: CASSFWAIPTEAFF. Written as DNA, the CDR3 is TGTGCCAGCAGCTTTTGGGCAATCCCCACTGAAGCTTTCTTT.

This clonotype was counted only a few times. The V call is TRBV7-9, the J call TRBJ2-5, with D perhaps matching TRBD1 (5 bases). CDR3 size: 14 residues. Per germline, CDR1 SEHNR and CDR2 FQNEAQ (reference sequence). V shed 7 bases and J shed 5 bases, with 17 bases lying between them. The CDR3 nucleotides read TGTGCCAGCACCGAACTACCAAAGGGGGAGACCCAGTACTTC. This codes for CASTELPKGETQYF. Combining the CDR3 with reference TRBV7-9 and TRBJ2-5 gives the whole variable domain DTGVSQNPRHKITKRGQNVTFRCDPISEHNRLYWYRQTLGQGPEFLTYFQNEAQLEKSRLLSDRFSAERPKGSFSTLEIQRTEQGDSAMYLCASTELPKGETQYFGPGTRLLVL.

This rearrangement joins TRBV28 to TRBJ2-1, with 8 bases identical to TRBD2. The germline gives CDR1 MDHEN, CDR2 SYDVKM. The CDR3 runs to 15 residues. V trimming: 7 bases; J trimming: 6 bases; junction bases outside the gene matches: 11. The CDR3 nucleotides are TGTGCCAGCACCACGGGGAGCGGGAGATTCAATGAGCAGTTCTTC. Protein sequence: CASTTGSGRFNEQFF.

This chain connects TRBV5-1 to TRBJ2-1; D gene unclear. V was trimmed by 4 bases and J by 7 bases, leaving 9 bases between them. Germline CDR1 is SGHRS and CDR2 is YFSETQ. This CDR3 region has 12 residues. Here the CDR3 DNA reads TGCGCCAGCAGCCCGAGGCAGAATGAGCAGTTCTTC. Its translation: CASSPRQNEQFF.

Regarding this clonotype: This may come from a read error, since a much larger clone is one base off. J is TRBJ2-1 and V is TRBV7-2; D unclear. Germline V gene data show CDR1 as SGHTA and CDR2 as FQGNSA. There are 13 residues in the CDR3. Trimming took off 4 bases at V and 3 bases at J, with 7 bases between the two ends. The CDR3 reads CASSCRLYNEQFF. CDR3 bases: TGTGCCAGCAGCTGTAGACTCTACAATGAGCAGTTCTTC. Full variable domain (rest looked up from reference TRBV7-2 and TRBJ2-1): GAGVSQSPSNKVTEKGKDVELRCDPISGHTALYWYRQSLGQGLEFLIYFQGNSAPDKSGLPSDRFSAERTGGSVSTLTIQRTQQEDSAVYLCASSCRLYNEQFFGPGTRLTVL.

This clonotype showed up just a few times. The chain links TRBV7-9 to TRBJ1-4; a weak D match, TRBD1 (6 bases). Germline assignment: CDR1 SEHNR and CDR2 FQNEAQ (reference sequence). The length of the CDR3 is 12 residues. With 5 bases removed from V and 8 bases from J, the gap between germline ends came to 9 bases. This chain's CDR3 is CASSPGAEKLFF. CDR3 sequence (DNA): TGTGCCAGCAGCCCGGGGGCGGAAAAACTGTTTTTT.

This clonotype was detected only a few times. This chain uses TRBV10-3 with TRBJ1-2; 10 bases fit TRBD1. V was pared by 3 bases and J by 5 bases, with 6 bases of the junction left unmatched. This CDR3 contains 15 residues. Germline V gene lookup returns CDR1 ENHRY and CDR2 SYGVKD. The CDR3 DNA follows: TGTGCCATCAGTGAACCGGACAGGGGGACGTATGGCTACACCTTC. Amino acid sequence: CAISEPDRGTYGYTF.

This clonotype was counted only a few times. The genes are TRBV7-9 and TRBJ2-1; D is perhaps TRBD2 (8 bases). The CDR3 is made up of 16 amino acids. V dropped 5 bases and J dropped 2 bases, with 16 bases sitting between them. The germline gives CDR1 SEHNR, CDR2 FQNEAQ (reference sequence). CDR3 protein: CASSRGREVAYNEQFF. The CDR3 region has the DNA TGTGCCAGCAGCAGGGGGCGGGAGGTCGCCTACAATGAGCAGTTCTTC.

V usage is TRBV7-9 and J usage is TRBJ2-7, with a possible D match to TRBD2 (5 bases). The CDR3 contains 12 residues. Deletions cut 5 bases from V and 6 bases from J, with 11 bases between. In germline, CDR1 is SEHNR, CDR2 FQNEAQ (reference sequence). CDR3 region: CASSVGRGEQYF. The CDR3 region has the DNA TGTGCCAGCAGCGTAGGGAGAGGCGAGCAGTACTTC.

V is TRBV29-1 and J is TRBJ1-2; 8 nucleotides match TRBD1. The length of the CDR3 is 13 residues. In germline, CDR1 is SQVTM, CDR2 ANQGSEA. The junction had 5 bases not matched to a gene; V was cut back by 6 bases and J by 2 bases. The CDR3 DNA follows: TGCAGCGTCGGACAGGGTATCAACTATGGCTACACCTTC. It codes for CSVGQGINYGYTF.

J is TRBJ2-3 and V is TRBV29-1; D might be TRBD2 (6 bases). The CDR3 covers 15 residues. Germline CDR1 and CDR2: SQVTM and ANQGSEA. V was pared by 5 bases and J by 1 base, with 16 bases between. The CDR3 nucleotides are TGCAGCGTTAACCAGAGGGGAGGCCGCACAGATACGCAGTATTTT. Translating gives CSVNQRGGRTDTQYF.

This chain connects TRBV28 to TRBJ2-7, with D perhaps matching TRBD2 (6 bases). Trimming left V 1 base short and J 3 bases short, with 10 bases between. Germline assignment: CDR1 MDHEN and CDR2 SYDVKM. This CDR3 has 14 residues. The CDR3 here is CASSLLAGLYEQYV. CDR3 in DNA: TGTGCCAGCAGTTTATTGGCGGGGCTCTACGAGCAGTACGTC.

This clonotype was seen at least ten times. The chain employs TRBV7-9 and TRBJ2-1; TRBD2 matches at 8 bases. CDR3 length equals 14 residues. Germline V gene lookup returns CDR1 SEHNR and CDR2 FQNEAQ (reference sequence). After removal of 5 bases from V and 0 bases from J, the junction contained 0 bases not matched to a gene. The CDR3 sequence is CASSGLASYNEQFF. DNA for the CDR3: TGTGCCAGCAGCGGACTAGCCTCCTACAATGAGCAGTTCTTC.

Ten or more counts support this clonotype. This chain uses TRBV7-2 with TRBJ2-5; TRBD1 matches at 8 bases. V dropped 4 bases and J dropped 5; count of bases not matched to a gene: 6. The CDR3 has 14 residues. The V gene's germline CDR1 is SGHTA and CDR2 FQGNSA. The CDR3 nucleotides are TGTGCCAGCAGCTGGACAGGGATGGAGGAGACCCAGTACTTC. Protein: CASSWTGMEETQYF.

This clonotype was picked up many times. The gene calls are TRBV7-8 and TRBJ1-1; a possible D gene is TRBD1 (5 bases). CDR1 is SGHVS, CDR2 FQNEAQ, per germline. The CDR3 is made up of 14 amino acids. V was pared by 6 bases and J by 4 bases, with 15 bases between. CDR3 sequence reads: CASSQGSGGTEAFF. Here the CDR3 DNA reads TGTGCCAGCAGTCAGGGTTCCGGCGGCACTGAAGCTTTCTTT. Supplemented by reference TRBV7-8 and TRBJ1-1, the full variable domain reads GAGVSQSPRYKVAKRGQDVALRCDPISGHVSLFWYQQALGQGPEFLTYFQNEAQLDKSGLPSDRFFAERPEGSVSTLKIQRTQQEDSAVYLCASSQGSGGTEAFFGQGTRLTVV.

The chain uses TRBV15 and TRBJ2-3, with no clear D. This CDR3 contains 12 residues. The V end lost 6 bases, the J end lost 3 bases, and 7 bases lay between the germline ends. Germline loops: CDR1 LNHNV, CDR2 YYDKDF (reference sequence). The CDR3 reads CATSLVTDTQYF. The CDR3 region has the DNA TGTGCCACCAGTTTAGTAACAGATACGCAGTATTTT.

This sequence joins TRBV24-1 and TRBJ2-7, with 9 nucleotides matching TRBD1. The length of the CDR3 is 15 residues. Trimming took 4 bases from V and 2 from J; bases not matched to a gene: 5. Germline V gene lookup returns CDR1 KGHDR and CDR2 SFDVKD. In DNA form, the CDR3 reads TGTGCCACCAGTGACTCGGGACAGGGCACCTACGAGCAGTACTTC. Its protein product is CATSDSGQGTYEQYF.

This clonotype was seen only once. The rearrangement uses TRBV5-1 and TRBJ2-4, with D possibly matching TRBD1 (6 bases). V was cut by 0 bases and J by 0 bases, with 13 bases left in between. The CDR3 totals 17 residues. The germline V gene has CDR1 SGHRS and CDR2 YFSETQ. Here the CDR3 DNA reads TGCGCCAGCAGCTTGGCGTCAGGGGCCGTAGCCAAAAACATTCAGTACTTC. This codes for CASSLASGAVAKNIQYF. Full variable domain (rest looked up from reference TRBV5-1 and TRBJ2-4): KAGVTQTPRYLIKTRGQQVTLSCSPISGHRSVSWYQQTPGQGLQFLFEYFSETQRNKGNFPGRFSGRQFSNSRSEMNVSTLELGDSALYLCASSLASGAVAKNIQYFGAGTRLSVL.

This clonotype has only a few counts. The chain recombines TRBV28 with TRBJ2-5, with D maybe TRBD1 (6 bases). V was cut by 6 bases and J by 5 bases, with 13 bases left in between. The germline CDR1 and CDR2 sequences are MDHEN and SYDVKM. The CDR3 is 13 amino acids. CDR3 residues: CASRLQGQETQYF. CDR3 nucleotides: TGTGCCAGCAGGCTGCAGGGGCAGGAGACCCAGTACTTC.

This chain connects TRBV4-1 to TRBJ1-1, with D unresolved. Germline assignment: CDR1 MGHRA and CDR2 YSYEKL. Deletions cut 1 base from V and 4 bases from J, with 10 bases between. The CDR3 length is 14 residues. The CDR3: CASSQVLRSTEAFF. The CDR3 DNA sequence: TGCGCCAGCAGCCAAGTCCTCAGATCCACTGAAGCTTTCTTT.

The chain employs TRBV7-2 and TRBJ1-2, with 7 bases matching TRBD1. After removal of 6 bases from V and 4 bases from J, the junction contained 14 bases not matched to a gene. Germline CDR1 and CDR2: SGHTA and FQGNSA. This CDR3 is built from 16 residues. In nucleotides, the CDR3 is TGTGCCAGCAGTTTGGCACGGACAGGCCCTCTCTATGGCTACACCTTC. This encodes CASSLARTGPLYGYTF.

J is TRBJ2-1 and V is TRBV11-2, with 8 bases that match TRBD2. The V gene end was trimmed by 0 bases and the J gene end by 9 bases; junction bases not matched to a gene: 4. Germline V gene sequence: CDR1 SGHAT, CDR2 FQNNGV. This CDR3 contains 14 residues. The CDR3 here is CASSLEGLGGEQFF. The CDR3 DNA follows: TGTGCCAGCAGCTTAGAGGGACTAGGCGGTGAGCAGTTCTTC.

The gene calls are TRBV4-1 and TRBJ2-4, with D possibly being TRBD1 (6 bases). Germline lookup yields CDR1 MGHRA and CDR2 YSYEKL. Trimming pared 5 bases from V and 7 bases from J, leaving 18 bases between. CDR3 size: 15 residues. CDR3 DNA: TGCGCCAGCAGCGCTCCCGGGACATCGGACAACATTCAGTACTTC. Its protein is CASSAPGTSDNIQYF.